This T cell receptor (beta chain) was captured in a study of blood T cell repertoires in COVID-19. TCRdb's table, derived via immunoSEQ multiplex PCR, lists solely in-frame clones and lacks some. In the table there are 150,000 to 200,000 clones, approximately 83% of which are singletons. CDR3 length: 14 residues. Trimming cost V 3 bases and J 8 bases, with 14 bases left between them. From germline, CDR1 is MNHNS and CDR2 SASEGT. The origin of this receptor is an older woman who had recovered from COVID-19. The genes are TRBV6-1 and TRBJ2-4; D call uncertain. Sequenced: PBMCs or T cells enriched from blood (not recorded which). The CDR3 DNA reads as TGTGCCAGCAGTGAGCAACCCGTTGTAGACATTCAGTACTTC. Translating it yields CASSEQPVVDIQYF.